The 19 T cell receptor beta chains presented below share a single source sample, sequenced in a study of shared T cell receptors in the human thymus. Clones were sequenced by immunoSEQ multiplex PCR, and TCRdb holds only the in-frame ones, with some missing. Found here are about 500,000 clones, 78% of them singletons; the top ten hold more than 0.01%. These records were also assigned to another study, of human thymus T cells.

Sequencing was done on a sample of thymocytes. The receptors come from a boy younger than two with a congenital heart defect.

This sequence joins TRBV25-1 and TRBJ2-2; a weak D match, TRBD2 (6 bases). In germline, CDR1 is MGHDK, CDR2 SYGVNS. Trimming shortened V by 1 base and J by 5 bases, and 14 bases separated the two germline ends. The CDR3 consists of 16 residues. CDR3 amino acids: CASSEFSGAFTGELFF. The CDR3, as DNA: TGTGCCAGCAGTGAATTTAGCGGAGCCTTTACCGGGGAGCTGTTTTTT.

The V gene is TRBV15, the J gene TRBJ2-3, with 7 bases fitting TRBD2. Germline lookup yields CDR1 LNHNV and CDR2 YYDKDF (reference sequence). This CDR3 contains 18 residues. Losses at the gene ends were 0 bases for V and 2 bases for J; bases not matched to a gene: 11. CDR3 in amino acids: CATSRDSGNRCATDTQYF. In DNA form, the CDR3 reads TGTGCCACCAGCAGAGACAGCGGGAATCGGTGTGCCACAGATACGCAGTATTTT.

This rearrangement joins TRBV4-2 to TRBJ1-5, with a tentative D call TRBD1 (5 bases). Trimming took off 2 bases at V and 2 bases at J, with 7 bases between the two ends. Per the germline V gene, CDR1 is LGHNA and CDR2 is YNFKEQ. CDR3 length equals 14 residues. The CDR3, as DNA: TGTGCCAGCAGCCAATCACAGGGCAATCAGCCCCAGCATTTT. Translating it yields CASSQSQGNQPQHF.

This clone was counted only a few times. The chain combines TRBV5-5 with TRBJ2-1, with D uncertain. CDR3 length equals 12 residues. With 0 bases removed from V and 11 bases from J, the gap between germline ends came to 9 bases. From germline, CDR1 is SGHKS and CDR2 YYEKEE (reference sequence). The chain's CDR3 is CASSLVLGKQFF. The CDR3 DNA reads TGTGCCAGCAGCTTGGTTCTAGGAAAGCAGTTCTTC.

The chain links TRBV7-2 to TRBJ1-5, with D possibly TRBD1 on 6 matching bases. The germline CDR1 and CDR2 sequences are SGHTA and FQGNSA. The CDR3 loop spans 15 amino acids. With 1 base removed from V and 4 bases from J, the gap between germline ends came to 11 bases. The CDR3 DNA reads TGTGCCAGCAGCTTAGGTGGGCAGGGGAATCAGCCCCAGCATTTT. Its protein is CASSLGGQGNQPQHF. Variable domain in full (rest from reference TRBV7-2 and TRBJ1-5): GAGVSQSPSNKVTEKGKDVELRCDPISGHTALYWYRQSLGQGLEFLIYFQGNSAPDKSGLPSDRFSAERTGGSVSTLTIQRTQQEDSAVYLCASSLGGQGNQPQHFGDGTRLSIL.

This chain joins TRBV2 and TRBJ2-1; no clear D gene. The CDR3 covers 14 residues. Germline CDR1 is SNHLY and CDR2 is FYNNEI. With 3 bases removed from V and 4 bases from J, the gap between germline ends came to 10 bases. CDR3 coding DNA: TGTGCCAGCAGTGACCAGGTACAATACAATGAGCAGTTCTTC. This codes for CASSDQVQYNEQFF. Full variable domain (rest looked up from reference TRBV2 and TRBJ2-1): EPEVTQTPSHQVTQMGQEVILRCVPISNHLYFYWYRQILGQKVEFLVSFYNNEISEKSEIFDDQFSVERPDGSNFTLKIRSTKLEDSAMYFCASSDQVQYNEQFFGPGTRLTVL.

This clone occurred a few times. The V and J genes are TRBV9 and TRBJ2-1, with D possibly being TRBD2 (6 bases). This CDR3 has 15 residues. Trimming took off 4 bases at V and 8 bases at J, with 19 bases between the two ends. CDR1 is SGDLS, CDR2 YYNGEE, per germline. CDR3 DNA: TGTGCCAGCAGCCCCCGGAGGGCCGATCTACATGAGCAGTTCTTC. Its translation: CASSPRRADLHEQFF.

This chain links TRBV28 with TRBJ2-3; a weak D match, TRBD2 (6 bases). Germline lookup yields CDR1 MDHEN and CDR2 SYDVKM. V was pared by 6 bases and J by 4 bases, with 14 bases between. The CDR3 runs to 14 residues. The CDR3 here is CASRGLPGADTQYF. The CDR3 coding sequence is TGTGCCAGCAGGGGACTCCCGGGGGCAGATACGCAGTATTTT.

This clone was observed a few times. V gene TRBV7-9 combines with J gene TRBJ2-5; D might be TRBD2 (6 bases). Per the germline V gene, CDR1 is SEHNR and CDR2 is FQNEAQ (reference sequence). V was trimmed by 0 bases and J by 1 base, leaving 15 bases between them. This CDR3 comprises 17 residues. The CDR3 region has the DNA TGTGCCAGCAGCTTAGCGTTGGTAGCGGACCTCCAAGAGACCCAGTACTTC. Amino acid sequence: CASSLALVADLQETQYF.

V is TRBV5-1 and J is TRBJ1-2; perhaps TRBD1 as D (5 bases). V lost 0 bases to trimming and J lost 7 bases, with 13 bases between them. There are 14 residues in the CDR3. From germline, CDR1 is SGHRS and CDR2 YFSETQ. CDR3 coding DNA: TGCGCCAGCAGCTTGGCTCAGGGCAGGAGTGGCTACACCTTC. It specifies CASSLAQGRSGYTF.

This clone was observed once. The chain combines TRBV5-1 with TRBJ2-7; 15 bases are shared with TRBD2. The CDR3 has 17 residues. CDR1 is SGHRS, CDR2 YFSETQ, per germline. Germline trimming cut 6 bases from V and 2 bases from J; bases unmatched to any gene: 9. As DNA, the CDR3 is TGCGCCAGCAACACCGGGACTAGCGGGAGGCGCCCCTACGAGCAGTACTTC. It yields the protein CASNTGTSGRRPYEQYF.

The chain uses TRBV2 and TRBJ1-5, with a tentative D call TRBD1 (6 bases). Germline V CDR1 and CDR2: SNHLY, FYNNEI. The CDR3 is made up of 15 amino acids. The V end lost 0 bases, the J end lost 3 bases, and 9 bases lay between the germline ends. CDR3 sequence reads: CASSEAGGLNQPQHF. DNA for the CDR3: TGTGCCAGCAGTGAAGCAGGGGGTCTCAATCAGCCCCAGCATTTT. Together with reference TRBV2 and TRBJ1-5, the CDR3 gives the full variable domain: EPEVTQTPSHQVTQMGQEVILRCVPISNHLYFYWYRQILGQKVEFLVSFYNNEISEKSEIFDDQFSVERPDGSNFTLKIRSTKLEDSAMYFCASSEAGGLNQPQHFGDGTRLSIL.

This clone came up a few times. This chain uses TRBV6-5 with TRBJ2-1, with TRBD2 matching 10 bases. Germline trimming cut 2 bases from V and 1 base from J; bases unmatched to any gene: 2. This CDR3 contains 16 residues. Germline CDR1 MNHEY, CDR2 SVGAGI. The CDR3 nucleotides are TGTGCCAGCAGTTACGGGACTAGCGCGTCCTACAATGAGCAGTTCTTC. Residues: CASSYGTSASYNEQFF.

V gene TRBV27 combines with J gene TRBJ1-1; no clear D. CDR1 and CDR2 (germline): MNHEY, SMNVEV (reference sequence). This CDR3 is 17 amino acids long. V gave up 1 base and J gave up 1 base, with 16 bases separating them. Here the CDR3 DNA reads TGTGCCAGCAGTTTATGGCTTCCGGGTCTAGAGAACACTGAAGCTTTCTTT. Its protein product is CASSLWLPGLENTEAFF.

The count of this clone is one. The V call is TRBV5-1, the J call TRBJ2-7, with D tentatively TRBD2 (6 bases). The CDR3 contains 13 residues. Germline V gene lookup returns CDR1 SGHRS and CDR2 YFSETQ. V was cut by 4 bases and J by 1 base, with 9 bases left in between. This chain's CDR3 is CASSGRSSYEQYF. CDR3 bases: TGCGCCAGCAGCGGGAGGTCATCCTACGAGCAGTACTTC.

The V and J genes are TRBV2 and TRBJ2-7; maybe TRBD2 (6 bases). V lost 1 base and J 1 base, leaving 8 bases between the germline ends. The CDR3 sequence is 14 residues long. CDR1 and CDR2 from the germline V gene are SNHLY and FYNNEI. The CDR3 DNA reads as TGTGCCAGCAGTGAAGGAGCGGGTTCCTACGAGCAGTACTTC. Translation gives CASSEGAGSYEQYF.

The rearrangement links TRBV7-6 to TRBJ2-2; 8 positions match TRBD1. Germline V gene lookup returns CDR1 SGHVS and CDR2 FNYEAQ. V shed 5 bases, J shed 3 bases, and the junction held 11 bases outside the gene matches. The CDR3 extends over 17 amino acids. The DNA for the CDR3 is TGTGCCAGCAGCCTCGCCACAGACAGGGGTCACACCGGGGAGCTGTTTTTT. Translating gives CASSLATDRGHTGELFF.

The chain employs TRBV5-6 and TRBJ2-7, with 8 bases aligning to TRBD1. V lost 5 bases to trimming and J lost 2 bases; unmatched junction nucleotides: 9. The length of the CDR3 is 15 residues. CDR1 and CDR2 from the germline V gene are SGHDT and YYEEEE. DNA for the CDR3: TGTGCCAGCAGATGCGCAGGGGGCATAGCCTACGAGCAGTACTTC. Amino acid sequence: CASRCAGGIAYEQYF.

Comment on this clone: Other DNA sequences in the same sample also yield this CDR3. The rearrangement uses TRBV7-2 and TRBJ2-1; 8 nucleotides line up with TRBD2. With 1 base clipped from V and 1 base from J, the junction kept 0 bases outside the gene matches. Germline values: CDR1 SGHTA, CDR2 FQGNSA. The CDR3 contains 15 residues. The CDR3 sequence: CASSLGGRSYNEQFF. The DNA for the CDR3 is TGTGCCAGCAGCTTAGGCGGGAGGTCCTACAATGAGCAGTTCTTC.